This T cell receptor beta chain was recovered during a study of low-dose radiotherapy and immunotherapy resistance in tumors. Study details: Ipilimumab 1 mg/kg every six weeks, together with nivolumab 240 mg every two weeks, was given intravenously to patients. Daily intake of oral aspirin 300 mg by patients lasted four cycles and began on cycle 1 day 1.

Sample time point: after trial treatment. The treatment is: LDRT plus nivolumab, ipilimumab, low-dose cyclophosphamide and aspirin (RACIN trial). Donors received a regimen that comprised nivolumab, ipilimumab, aspirin, low-dose cyclophosphamide and low-dose radiotherapy. This CDR3 is 15 amino acids long. Germline CDR1 SGHTA, CDR2 FQGNSA. V was shortened by 1 base and J by 5 bases, with 13 bases between the two germline ends. Primers used for first-strand cDNA, a TRAV- and TRBV-specific set, covered both alpha and beta chains. TCR amplification used roughly 20 PCR cycles, a constant-region primer and a V-primer adapter. From the reads, TCRdb called clonotypes with MiXCR, one entry per CDR3 protein. The sample holds 35,000 to 50,000 distinct CDR3 sequences, less than 30% seen once.

The receptor's source is a male donor with prostate cancer. The sample was PBMCs, taken after low-dose radiotherapy plus immunotherapy. The chain uses TRBV7-2 and TRBJ2-3, with D tentatively TRBD1 (6 bases). CDR3: CASSLEALGGDTQYF. The CDR3 DNA follows: TGTGCCAGCAGCTTAGAGGCGTTAGGGGGAGATACGCAGTATTTT.